Sequencing of this TCR beta chain was carried out in a study of cytomegalovirus exposure and HLA in healthy donors. Primers: 60 Vbeta forward and 13 Jbeta reverse. TCRdb's copy holds only in-frame clones and misses some; the assay was immunoSEQ multiplex PCR. The repertoire holds about 150,000 clones, with 70% to 90% as singletons. Trimming pared 8 bases from V and 0 bases from J, leaving 8 bases between. From germline, CDR1 is MGHDK and CDR2 SYGVNS. CDR3 length: 13 amino acids. The rearrangement uses TRBV25-1 and TRBJ2-1, with no clear D. Input material: PBMCs. This TCR came from a man under 40 in good health and CMV-seropositive. CDR3 in amino acids: CASQKSSYNEQFF. CDR3 DNA: TGTGCCAGCCAAAAGAGCTCCTACAATGAGCAGTTCTTC.